These 28 T cell receptor beta chains originate from one sample sequenced in a study of T-cell memory formation after mild COVID-19. A single record per CDR3 protein comes from TCRdb applying MiXCR to the 5' RACE reads. The table records about 610,000 distinct CDR3 sequences, around 15% of them present only once. Sequencing was done on a sample of PBMCs or a T cell subset sorted from them (not recorded which). The receptor source for this set is an adult woman who had mild COVID-19 (a few samples of this study predate the infection). Cell type and time point are not known.

This rearrangement joins TRBV30 to TRBJ1-2; D unclear. The V and J ends lost 5 bases and 4 bases respectively, with 14 bases between them. This CDR3 contains 13 residues. Germline assignment: CDR1 GTSNPN and CDR2 SVGIG (reference sequence). The CDR3 protein is CAWDQKEGYGYTF. The CDR3, as DNA: TGTGCCTGGGATCAGAAGGAGGGCTATGGCTACACCTTC.

This clonotype has only a few counts. This chain links TRBV7-9 with TRBJ1-2; maybe TRBD1 (5 bases). V lost 1 base to trimming and J lost 4 bases, with 13 bases between them. The CDR3 totals 15 residues. Germline values: CDR1 SEHNR, CDR2 FQNEAQ (reference sequence). The CDR3 region has the DNA TGTGCCAGCAGCTTAGGCCCTACAGGTCTCTATGGCTACACCTTC. Protein: CASSLGPTGLYGYTF.

V and J are TRBV12-3 or TRBV12-4 and TRBJ2-2; D possibly corresponds to TRBD1 (5 bases). The V gene lost 6 bases and the J gene lost 10 bases, with 15 bases spanning the gap. CDR3 length: 13 residues. This CDR3 reads CASRKRGPKELFF. The CDR3, as DNA: TGTGCCAGCAGAAAAAGGGGTCCTAAGGAGCTGTTTTTT.

Of note for this clonotype: Germline is not matched at one junction end, which may reflect a read error. The V call is TRBV6-1, the J call TRBJ2-7; either TRBD1 or TRBD2 may supply D (5 bases each). The germline V gene encodes CDR1 MNHNS and CDR2 SASEGT. This CDR3 is 12 amino acids long. CDR3 amino acids: CASSELRDGVFF. The DNA of the CDR3 is TGTGCCAGCAGTGAACTCCGGGACGGGGTGTTCTTC.

This sequence joins TRBV7-9 and TRBJ2-3; 11 bases line up with TRBD2. The CDR3 spans 16 residues. The J segment lost 0 bases and the V segment lost 4 bases, leaving 3 bases of the junction unmatched. Per the germline V gene, CDR1 is SEHNR and CDR2 is FQNEAQ (reference sequence). CDR3 protein: CASSSRTSGSTDTQYF. The CDR3 coding sequence is TGTGCCAGCAGCTCAAGGACTAGCGGGAGCACAGATACGCAGTATTTT.

This clonotype was seen a handful of times. This chain uses TRBV10-3 with TRBJ2-7, with D perhaps matching TRBD2 (6 bases). The ends were cut back, 8 bases at V and 2 bases at J, with 16 bases in the middle. The CDR3 totals 14 residues. Per germline, CDR1 ENHRY and CDR2 SYGVKD. The CDR3 nucleotides read TGTGCCATCCGCCCCGGGACTGATCCCTACGAGCAGTACTTC. Translating it yields CAIRPGTDPYEQYF.

The sample holds a few counts of this clonotype. V usage is TRBV12-3 or TRBV12-4 and J usage is TRBJ2-7; possibly TRBD1 for D (5 bases). The CDR3 loop spans 13 amino acids. V lost 7 bases and J 5 bases, leaving 15 bases between the germline ends. CDR3 sequence reads: CASNTYQGDEQYF. The CDR3 bases are TGTGCCAGCAACACGTACCAGGGCGACGAGCAGTACTTC.

This clonotype was detected ten times or more. This sequence joins TRBV29-1 and TRBJ2-6; 9 positions match TRBD1. Germline V CDR1 and CDR2: SQVTM, ANQGSEA. This CDR3 spans 14 amino acids. Trimming at V came to 7 bases and at J to 4 bases, leaving 5 bases not matched to a gene. The CDR3, as DNA: TGCAGCGCACAGGGGGCGGGAGGGGCCAACGTCCTGACTTTC. Protein: CSAQGAGGANVLTF.

This clonotype was observed many times. The J gene is TRBJ2-7, the V gene TRBV5-1; no reliable D call. The germline V gene encodes CDR1 SGHRS and CDR2 YFSETQ. Trimming stripped 0 bases from V and 3 bases from J, with 10 bases between. This CDR3 spans 14 amino acids. CDR3 DNA: TGCGCCAGCAGCTTGGCCGGCAGCTTCTACGAGCAGTACTTC. Translated: CASSLAGSFYEQYF. The variable domain in full, completed from reference TRBV5-1 and TRBJ2-7, reads KAGVTQTPRYLIKTRGQQVTLSCSPISGHRSVSWYQQTPGQGLQFLFEYFSETQRNKGNFPGRFSGRQFSNSRSEMNVSTLELGDSALYLCASSLAGSFYEQYFGPGTRLTVT.

This chain joins TRBV19 and TRBJ2-3; TRBD1 aligns across 9 bases. Germline-derived CDR1 and CDR2 are LNHDA and SQIVND (reference sequence). Trimming took 5 bases from V and 0 from J; bases not matched to a gene: 6. The CDR3 runs 16 residues. CDR3 residues: CASSEPGTGSTDTQYF. In DNA form, the CDR3 reads TGTGCCAGTAGTGAACCCGGGACAGGGAGCACAGATACGCAGTATTTT.

This chain uses TRBV20-1 with TRBJ2-3; 8 nucleotides line up with TRBD2. Unmatched junction bases numbered 5, after V lost 2 bases and J lost 1 base. The CDR3 runs to 15 residues. Germline CDR1 is DFQATT and CDR2 is SNEGSKA (reference sequence). CDR3 DNA sequence: TGCAGTGCTAGACGGGGGGGCCGGGGCACAGATACGCAGTATTTT. Translating it yields CSARRGGRGTDTQYF.

This clonotype was seen a handful of times. The chain couples TRBV4-1 to TRBJ2-3; a weak D match, TRBD2 (5 bases). Between the trimmed V and J ends, which lost 4 bases and 3 bases, there was a span of 23 bases. Germline CDR1 is MGHRA and CDR2 is YSYEKL. CDR3 size: 18 residues. The CDR3 region is CASSRYPPSSPATDTQYF. In DNA, the CDR3 is TGCGCCAGCAGCCGATATCCCCCTAGCTCCCCGGCGACAGATACGCAGTATTTT.

The chain carries TRBV5-1 and TRBJ2-3; 13 bases agree with TRBD2. The germline CDR1 and CDR2 sequences are SGHRS and YFSETQ. The CDR3 is 18 residues long. After removal of 4 bases from V and 6 bases from J, the junction contained 14 bases not matched to a gene. CDR3 DNA: TGCGCCAGCAGCGCGCGGAGGACTAGCGGGGGCTCCGGGGATACGCAGTATTTT. Translated: CASSARRTSGGSGDTQYF.

The table lists this clonotype with a few counts. The CDR3: CASSHWKDPGNTGELFF. As DNA, the CDR3 is TGCGCCAGCAGTCACTGGAAAGACCCGGGTAACACCGGGGAGCTGTTTTTT. The gene calls are TRBV23-1 and TRBJ2-2; D not certain. TRBV23-1 is reported as an ORF; its role is uncertain. V lost 3 bases, J lost 2 bases, and 16 bases lay in between. The CDR3 sequence is 17 residues long.

The chain combines TRBV4-1 with TRBJ1-4, with 10 bases lining up with TRBD1. The V and J ends lost 1 base and 5 bases, in that order; junction bases with no gene match: 4. The V gene's germline CDR1 is MGHRA and CDR2 YSYEKL. The CDR3 has 16 residues. The CDR3 here is CASSQVRQGANEKLFF. As DNA, the CDR3 is TGCGCCAGCAGCCAAGTGAGACAGGGGGCGAATGAAAAACTGTTTTTT.

This clonotype has more than one count but fewer than ten. This chain uses TRBV19 with TRBJ1-1; D remains unclear. Germline lookup yields CDR1 LNHDA and CDR2 SQIVND (reference sequence). The CDR3 length is 13 residues. With 9 bases removed from V and 5 bases from J, the gap between germline ends came to 16 bases. CDR3 nucleotide sequence: TGTGCCAGCAAATTGGTGGGGAGGACTGAAGCTTTCTTT. Its translation is CASKLVGRTEAFF.

This clonotype was observed a handful of times. This sequence joins TRBV4-2 and TRBJ2-7; TRBD2 is a possible D gene (5 bases). The V gene lost 1 base and the J gene lost 2 bases, with 12 bases spanning the gap. The CDR3 totals 15 residues. CDR1 is LGHNA and CDR2 is YNFKEQ in the germline V gene. The CDR3 here is CASSQAESGAYEQYF. In DNA form, the CDR3 reads TGTGCCAGCAGCCAAGCCGAAAGCGGAGCCTACGAGCAGTACTTC.

This clonotype has a handful of counts. V and J are TRBV7-2 and TRBJ1-1, with D unresolved. Trimming left V 5 bases short and J 9 bases short, with 7 bases between. The CDR3 totals 10 residues. Germline assignment: CDR1 SGHTA and CDR2 FQGNSA. As DNA, the CDR3 is TGTGCCAGCAGCAACGTCAAAGCTTTCTTT. As protein: CASSNVKAFF.

V and J are TRBV3-1 and TRBJ2-7; 15 positions agree with TRBD2. Germline CDR1 LGHDT, CDR2 YNNKEL (reference sequence). V shed 8 bases, J shed 1 base, and the junction held 6 bases outside the gene matches. CDR3 length: 16 amino acids. CDR3 region: CASSRGLAGGSYEQYF. The CDR3 coding sequence is TGTGCCAGCTCCCGGGGACTAGCGGGGGGATCCTACGAGCAGTACTTC.

This clonotype has more than one count but fewer than ten. The V and J genes are TRBV10-3 and TRBJ2-7; D not resolved. Trimming removed 8 bases at V and 6 bases at J, with 17 bases between. The CDR3 is 13 amino acids. Germline V CDR1 and CDR2: ENHRY, SYGVKD. The chain's CDR3 is CAIVAPGRPEQYF. DNA of the CDR3: TGTGCCATCGTAGCACCTGGACGTCCCGAGCAGTACTTC.

The V and J genes are TRBV30 and TRBJ2-1; 7 bases align to TRBD2. Germline loops: CDR1 GTSNPN, CDR2 SVGIG (reference sequence). This CDR3 region has 15 residues. With V trimmed by 2 bases and J by 8 bases, 12 bases remained unmatched. Written as DNA, the CDR3 is TGTGCCTGGAGTTTTGGACGGGGGGAGTGGGATGAGCAGTTCTTC. This sequence encodes CAWSFGRGEWDEQFF.

This clonotype has a handful of counts. The J gene is TRBJ2-5, the V gene TRBV6-5; 11 bases line up with TRBD2. The junction had 15 bases not matched to a gene; V was cut back by 6 bases and J by 6 bases. This CDR3 contains 17 residues. Germline CDR1 is MNHEY and CDR2 is SVGAGI. In nucleotides, the CDR3 is TGTGCCAGCAGCCGAACCCAGACTAGCGGGACCATAAAGACCCAGTACTTC. Translated, it gives CASSRTQTSGTIKTQYF.

For the CDR3, the DNA is TGTGCCAGCAGTGCCGGGCGGGCGGAATTGAACACTGAAGCTTTCTTT. Protein product: CASSAGRAELNTEAFF. The gene calls are TRBV2 and TRBJ1-1; D is undetermined. Trimming removed 4 bases at V and 0 bases at J, with 15 bases between. CDR1 SNHLY and CDR2 FYNNEI come from the germline V gene. The CDR3 is 16 amino acids.

This clonotype occurred a few times. The chain links TRBV20-1 to TRBJ2-3; a possible D gene is TRBD2 (7 bases). The V gene lost 5 bases and the J gene lost 6 bases, with 18 bases spanning the gap. The CDR3 has 14 amino acids. The germline V gene encodes CDR1 DFQATT and CDR2 SNEGSKA (reference sequence). The CDR3 protein is CSAFPTGGGDTQYF. CDR3 in DNA: TGCAGTGCTTTCCCTACGGGGGGCGGCGATACGCAGTATTTT.

Only a few counts were recorded for this clonotype. The chain links TRBV5-5 to TRBJ2-1; 15 nucleotides agree with TRBD2. CDR1 and CDR2 (germline): SGHKS, YYEKEE (reference sequence). The CDR3 loop spans 16 amino acids. V gave up 4 bases and J gave up 7 bases; unmatched junction bases: 6. Written as DNA, the CDR3 is TGTGCCAGCAGCAACGGACTAGCGGGGGGGCAGAATGAGCAGTTCTTC. Its translation: CASSNGLAGGQNEQFF.

The sample holds a few counts of this clonotype. The chain joins TRBV19 to TRBJ2-7, with D possibly TRBD1 on 6 matching bases. The germline gives CDR1 LNHDA, CDR2 SQIVND (reference sequence). V lost 5 bases and J lost 3, with 17 bases in between. The length of the CDR3 is 15 residues. The CDR3 DNA reads TGTGCCAGTAGTCCGAGCCAGGGGACCCTCTACGAGCAGTACTTC. Translation gives CASSPSQGTLYEQYF.

This clonotype was observed a handful of times. This sequence joins TRBV6-6 and TRBJ1-2; 8 bases fit TRBD1. Unmatched junction bases numbered 4, after V lost 4 bases and J lost 0 bases. Germline V gene lookup returns CDR1 MNHNY and CDR2 SVGAGI (reference sequence). CDR3 length: 15 amino acids. The CDR3 here is CASSSKQGANYGYTF. The CDR3 nucleotides are TGTGCCAGCAGTTCGAAACAGGGGGCTAACTATGGCTACACCTTC.

V is TRBV5-1 and J is TRBJ2-4, with D uncertain. This CDR3 contains 16 residues. Germline V gene lookup returns CDR1 SGHRS and CDR2 YFSETQ. V was pared by 1 base and J by 2 bases, with 13 bases between. CDR3 nucleotides: TGCGCCAGCAGCTTGAGCCAGGTGGCCCCCAAAAACATTCAGTACTTC. Its translation is CASSLSQVAPKNIQYF.